This entry lists 9 T cell receptor beta chains sequenced from one sample in a study of T cell changes during pregnancy in multiple sclerosis (dated by TCRdb to the late 2010s). Libraries were built with the immunoSEQ multiplex PCR assay. Not all clones reach the TCRdb copy of this immuneACCESS table, which keeps in-frame sequences only. Checked studies attribute under half of the gap to unresolved V genes and leave the rest unexplained. The sample table contains approximately 83,000 clones; only one count was recorded for 90% to 95% of them. About 2% of the sample belongs to the ten largest clones. This sample comprised peripheral blood, obtained in the third trimester of pregnancy. The origin of the receptors is a female donor with multiple sclerosis, enrolled in a pregnancy study.

The chain carries TRBV18 and TRBJ2-7, with D maybe TRBD2 (6 bases). The germline V and J ends were trimmed by 2 bases and 0 bases, with 14 bases remaining between them. The CDR3 is made up of 16 amino acids. The germline V gene has CDR1 KGHSH and CDR2 LQKENI. The CDR3 bases are TGTGCCAGCTCACCAAGGGAGGACCGGCACTCCTACGAGCAGTACTTC. It specifies CASSPREDRHSYEQYF.

The CDR3 DNA reads TGTGCCACCAGCAGAGACAGAAGGGGTGTGTGGCAGTACTTC. Translated: CATSRDRRGVWQYF. The chain employs TRBV15 and TRBJ2-7, with D perhaps TRBD1 (5 bases). CDR1 LNHNV and CDR2 YYDKDF come from the germline V gene (reference sequence). The V gene lost 0 bases and the J gene lost 9 bases, with 15 bases spanning the gap. The CDR3 has 14 residues.

The rearrangement uses TRBV28 and TRBJ2-5; D might be TRBD2 (7 bases). This CDR3 comprises 12 residues. Germline CDR1 and CDR2: MDHEN and SYDVKM. With 10 bases removed from V and 9 bases from J, the gap between germline ends came to 18 bases. In DNA, the CDR3 is TGTGCCATCCGAGGGGGGGGCCGTTCCCAGTACTTC. Amino acid sequence: CAIRGGGRSQYF.

This sequence joins TRBV9 and TRBJ2-3; the match to TRBD1 covers 9 bases. V shed 3 bases and J 6 bases; nucleotides not matched to a gene: 11. The CDR3 length is 16 residues. The germline gives CDR1 SGDLS, CDR2 YYNGEE. This chain's CDR3 is CASSARDRASADTQYF. The CDR3 DNA sequence: TGTGCCAGCAGCGCCCGGGACAGGGCGAGTGCGGATACGCAGTATTTT.

This sequence joins TRBV27 and TRBJ1-1, with D possibly TRBD1 on 6 matching bases. Trimming removed 5 bases from V and 8 bases from J, with 18 bases in between. The CDR3 loop spans 14 amino acids. CDR1 is MNHEY and CDR2 is SMNVEV in the germline V gene (reference sequence). The CDR3 protein is CASSILQGRREAFF. CDR3 nucleotides: TGTGCCAGCAGTATCCTACAGGGTAGGAGAGAAGCTTTCTTT.

The V and J genes are TRBV19 and TRBJ2-3; 14 bases align to TRBD2. This CDR3 is built from 17 residues. Unmatched junction bases numbered 6, after V lost 3 bases and J lost 4 bases. Looked up from germline, CDR1 is LNHDA and CDR2 is SQIVND (reference sequence). The CDR3 sequence: CASSIFGTSGSADTQYF. The CDR3 nucleotides are TGTGCCAGTAGTATTTTTGGGACTAGCGGGAGTGCAGATACGCAGTATTTT.

The chain has TRBV28 and TRBJ1-2; D not resolved. This CDR3 is 11 amino acids long. Germline assignment: CDR1 MDHEN and CDR2 SYDVKM. V lost 4 bases and J 4 bases, leaving 4 bases between the germline ends. Written as DNA, the CDR3 is TGTGCCAGCAGTTGGCCCTATGGCTACACCTTC. This gives the protein CASSWPYGYTF.

The chain combines TRBV27 with TRBJ1-5; a possible D gene is TRBD1 (5 bases). CDR3 size: 15 residues. The V and J ends lost 0 bases and 2 bases respectively, with 8 bases between them. CDR1 MNHEY and CDR2 SMNVEV come from the germline V gene (reference sequence). The CDR3 region is CASSLSGEGNQPQHF. CDR3 nucleotide sequence: TGTGCCAGCAGTTTATCGGGGGAGGGCAATCAGCCCCAGCATTTT.

The CDR3 DNA reads TGTGCCAGCAGTTACTCCATGACAGGGACTCGAGGCTACACCTTC. Protein: CASSYSMTGTRGYTF. The rearrangement joins TRBV6-5 to TRBJ1-2, with TRBD1 matching 7 bases. Germline V CDR1 and CDR2: MNHEY, SVGAGI. The CDR3 extends over 15 amino acids. V shed 0 bases, J shed 8 bases, and the junction held 9 bases outside the gene matches.